Reported below is one T cell receptor (beta chain). These data are taken from a study of blood T cell repertoires in COVID-19. At the level of the study: Donors in the United States, Italy and Spain gave samples during acute or convalescent COVID-19. T cells, B-cell-depleted T cells, or PBMCs supplied cDNA or gDNA.

CDR1 is WSHSY, CDR2 SAAADI, per germline. The CDR3 covers 19 residues. Trimming stripped 0 bases from V and 4 bases from J, with 22 bases between. As originally analysed: Reference gene primers were amplified, and this amplification served to estimate nucleated cell counts. Measured with immunoSEQ multiplex PCR; TCRdb has only the in-frame clones, and not every one. The D gene and trimming were derived from the DNA, and the V and J assignments and clone size from that table. The sample lists around 180,000 clones; around 72% were seen once. This TCR was recovered from an elderly woman with acute or convalescent COVID-19. This chain joins TRBV10-2 and TRBJ1-5, with D uncertain. The specimen sequenced was peripheral blood. CDR3 region: CASSESLKGGQFGNQPQHF. The CDR3 coding sequence is TGCGCCAGCAGTGAGTCCCTCAAAGGAGGGCAGTTTGGGAATCAGCCCCAGCATTTT.